This TCR beta chain was retrieved from a study of identifying expanded T cells in peripheral blood. Concerning this clone: Its target is unknown.

Assay used: immunoSEQ multiplex PCR; TCRdb lists only in-frame clones, some missing. This table has 45,000 to 60,000 clones, around 83% appearing once. General study findings and limits: Over two and four weeks, about 15 and 18 clones changed, versus 1.2 between replicates. Across healthy donors, higher total template counts meant significantly greater approximately two-week count variance.

This TCR was sampled from a person between 18 and 70 years old in good health. The sample was blood.

Here the CDR3 reads CASSGGQGASLYGYTF. CDR3 in DNA: TGCGCCAGCAGCGGCGGACAGGGGGCTAGCCTCTATGGCTACACCTTC. This chain links TRBV5-1 with TRBJ1-2; 11 nucleotides align to TRBD1. V trimming: 4 bases; J trimming: 4 bases; junction bases outside the gene matches: 9. Per germline, CDR1 SGHRS and CDR2 YFSETQ. The CDR3 sequence is 16 residues long.